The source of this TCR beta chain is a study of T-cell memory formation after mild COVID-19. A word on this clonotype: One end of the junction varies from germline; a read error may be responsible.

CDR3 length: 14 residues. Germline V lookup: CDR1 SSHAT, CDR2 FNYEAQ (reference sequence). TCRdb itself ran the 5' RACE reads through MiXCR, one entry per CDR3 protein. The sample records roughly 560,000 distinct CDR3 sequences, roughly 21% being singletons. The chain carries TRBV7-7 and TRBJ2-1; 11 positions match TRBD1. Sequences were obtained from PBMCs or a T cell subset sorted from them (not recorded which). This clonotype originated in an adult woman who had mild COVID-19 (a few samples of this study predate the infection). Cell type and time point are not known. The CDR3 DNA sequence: TGTGCTAGCAGCATAGGACAGGGGGCAGGTGAGCAGTTCTTC. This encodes CASSIGQGAGEQFF.